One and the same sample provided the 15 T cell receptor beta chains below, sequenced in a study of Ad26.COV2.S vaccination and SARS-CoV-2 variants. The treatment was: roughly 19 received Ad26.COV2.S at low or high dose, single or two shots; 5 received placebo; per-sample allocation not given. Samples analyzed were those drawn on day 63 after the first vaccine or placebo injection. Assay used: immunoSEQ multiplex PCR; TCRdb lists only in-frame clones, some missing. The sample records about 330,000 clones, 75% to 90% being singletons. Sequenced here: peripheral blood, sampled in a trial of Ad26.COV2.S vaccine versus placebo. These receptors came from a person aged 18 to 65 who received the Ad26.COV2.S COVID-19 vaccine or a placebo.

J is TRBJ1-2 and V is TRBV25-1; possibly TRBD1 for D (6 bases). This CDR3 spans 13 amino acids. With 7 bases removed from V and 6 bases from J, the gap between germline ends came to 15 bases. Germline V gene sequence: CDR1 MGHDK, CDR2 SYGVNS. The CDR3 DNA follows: TGTGCCAGCACCCCCGGGGGGCTGGATGGCTACACCTTC. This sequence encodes CASTPGGLDGYTF.

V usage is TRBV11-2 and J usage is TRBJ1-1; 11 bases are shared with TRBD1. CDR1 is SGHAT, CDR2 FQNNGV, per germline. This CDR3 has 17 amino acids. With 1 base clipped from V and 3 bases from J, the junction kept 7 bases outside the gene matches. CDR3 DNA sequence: TGTGCCAGCAGCTTAGGCCGTCAGGGACAGGGGGACACTGAAGCTTTCTTT. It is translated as CASSLGRQGQGDTEAFF.

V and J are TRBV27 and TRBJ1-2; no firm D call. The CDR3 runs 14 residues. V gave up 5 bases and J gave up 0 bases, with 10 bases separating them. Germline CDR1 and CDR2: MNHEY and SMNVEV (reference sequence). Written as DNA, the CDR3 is TGTGCCAGCAGTGCGGGAGGGACTAACTATGGCTACACCTTC. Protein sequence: CASSAGGTNYGYTF.

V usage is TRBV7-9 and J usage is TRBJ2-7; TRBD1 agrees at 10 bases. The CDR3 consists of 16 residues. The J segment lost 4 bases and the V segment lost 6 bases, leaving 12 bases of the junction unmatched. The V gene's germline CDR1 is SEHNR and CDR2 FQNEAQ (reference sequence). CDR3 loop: CASSSLPGQGSYEQYF. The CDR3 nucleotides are TGTGCCAGCAGTTCTCTCCCGGGACAGGGGTCTTACGAGCAGTACTTC.

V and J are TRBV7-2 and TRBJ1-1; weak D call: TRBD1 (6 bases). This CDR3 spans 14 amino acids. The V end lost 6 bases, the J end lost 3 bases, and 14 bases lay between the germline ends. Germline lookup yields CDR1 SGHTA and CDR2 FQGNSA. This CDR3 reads CASSQGPGYTEAFF. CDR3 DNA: TGTGCCAGCAGTCAGGGGCCGGGATACACTGAAGCTTTCTTT.

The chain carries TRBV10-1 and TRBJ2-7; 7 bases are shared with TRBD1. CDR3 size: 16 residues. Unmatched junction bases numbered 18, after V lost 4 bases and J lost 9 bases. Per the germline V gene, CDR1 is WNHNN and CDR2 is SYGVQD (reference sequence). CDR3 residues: CASSGVEGQQPKGQYF. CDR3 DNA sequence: TGCGCCAGCAGTGGGGTCGAGGGACAGCAGCCTAAAGGGCAGTACTTC.

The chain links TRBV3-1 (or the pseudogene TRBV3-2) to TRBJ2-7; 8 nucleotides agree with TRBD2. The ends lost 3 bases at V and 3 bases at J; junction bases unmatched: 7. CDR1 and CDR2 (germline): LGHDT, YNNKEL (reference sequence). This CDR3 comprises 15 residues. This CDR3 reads CASSQVSGAIYEQYF. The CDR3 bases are TGTGCCAGCAGCCAGGTTAGCGGGGCTATCTACGAGCAGTACTTC.

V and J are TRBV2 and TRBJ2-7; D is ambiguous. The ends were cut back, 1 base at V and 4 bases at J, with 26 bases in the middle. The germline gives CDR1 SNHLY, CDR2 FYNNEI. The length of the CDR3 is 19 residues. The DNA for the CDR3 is TGTGCCAGCAGTGAAGAGCCCCCCGGTCTAGGAAGTAATCGGTACGAGCAGTACTTC. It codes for CASSEEPPGLGSNRYEQYF.

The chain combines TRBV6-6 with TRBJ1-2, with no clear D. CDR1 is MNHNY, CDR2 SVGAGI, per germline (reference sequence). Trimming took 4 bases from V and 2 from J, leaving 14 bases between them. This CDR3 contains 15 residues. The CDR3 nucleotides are TGTGCCAGCAGTTCAGTGGACGGGCCGAACTATGGCTACACCTTC. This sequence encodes CASSSVDGPNYGYTF.

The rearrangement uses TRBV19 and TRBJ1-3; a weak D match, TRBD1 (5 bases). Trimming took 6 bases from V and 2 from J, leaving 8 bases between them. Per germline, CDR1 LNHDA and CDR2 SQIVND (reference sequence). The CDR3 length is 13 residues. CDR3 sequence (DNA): TGTGCCAGTAGCGGGACGCCTGGAAACACCATATATTTT. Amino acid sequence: CASSGTPGNTIYF.

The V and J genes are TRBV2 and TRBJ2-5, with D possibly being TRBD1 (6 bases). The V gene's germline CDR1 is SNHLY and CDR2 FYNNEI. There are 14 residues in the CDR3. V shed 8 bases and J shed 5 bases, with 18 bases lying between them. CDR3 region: CASPGQTLLETQYF. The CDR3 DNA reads TGTGCCAGCCCGGGACAAACTCTACTGGAGACCCAGTACTTC.

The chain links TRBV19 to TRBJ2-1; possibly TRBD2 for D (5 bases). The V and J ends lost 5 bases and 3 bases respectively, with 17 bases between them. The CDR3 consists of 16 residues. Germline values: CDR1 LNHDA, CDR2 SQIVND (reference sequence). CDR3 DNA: TGTGCCAGTAGTCCTCGACCCGGACTCCGCTACAATGAGCAGTTCTTC. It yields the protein CASSPRPGLRYNEQFF.

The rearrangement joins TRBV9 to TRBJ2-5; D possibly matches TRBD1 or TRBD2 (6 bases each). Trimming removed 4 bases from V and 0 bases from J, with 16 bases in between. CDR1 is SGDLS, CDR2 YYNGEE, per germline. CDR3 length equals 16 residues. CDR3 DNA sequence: TGTGCCAGCAGCCCGAGGGGGGACACCAACCAAGAGACCCAGTACTTC. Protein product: CASSPRGDTNQETQYF.

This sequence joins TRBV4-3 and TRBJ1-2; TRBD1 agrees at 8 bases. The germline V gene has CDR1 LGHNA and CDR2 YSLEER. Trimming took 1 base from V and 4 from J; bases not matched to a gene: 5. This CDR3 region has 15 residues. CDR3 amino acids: CASSQVAGGAYGYTF. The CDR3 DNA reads TGCGCCAGCAGCCAAGTGGCAGGGGGCGCCTATGGCTACACCTTC.

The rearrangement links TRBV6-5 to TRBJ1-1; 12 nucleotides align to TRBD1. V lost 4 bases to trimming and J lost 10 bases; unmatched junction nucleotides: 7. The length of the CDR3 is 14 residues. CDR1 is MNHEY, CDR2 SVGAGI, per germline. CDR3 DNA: TGTGCCAGCAGTTCCGGGACAGGGGGCTCGGCAGCTTTCTTT. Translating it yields CASSSGTGGSAAFF.